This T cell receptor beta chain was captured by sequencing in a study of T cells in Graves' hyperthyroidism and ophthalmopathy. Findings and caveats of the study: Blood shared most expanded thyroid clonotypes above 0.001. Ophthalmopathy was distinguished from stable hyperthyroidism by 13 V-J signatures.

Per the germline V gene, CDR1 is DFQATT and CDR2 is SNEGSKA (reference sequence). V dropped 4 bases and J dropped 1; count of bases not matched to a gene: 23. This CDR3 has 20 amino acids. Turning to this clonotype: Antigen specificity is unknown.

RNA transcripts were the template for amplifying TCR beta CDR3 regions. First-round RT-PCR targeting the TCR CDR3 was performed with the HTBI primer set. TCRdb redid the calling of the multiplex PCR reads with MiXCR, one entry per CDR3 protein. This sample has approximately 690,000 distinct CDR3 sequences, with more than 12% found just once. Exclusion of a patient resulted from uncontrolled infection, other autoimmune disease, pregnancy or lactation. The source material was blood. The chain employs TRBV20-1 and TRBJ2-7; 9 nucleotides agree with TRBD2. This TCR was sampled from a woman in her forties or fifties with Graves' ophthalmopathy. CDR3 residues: CSATGWATSGRNVQSYEQYF. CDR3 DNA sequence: TGCAGTGCTACGGGGTGGGCTACTAGCGGGCGAAATGTACAATCCTACGAGCAGTACTTC.